This entry lists 25 T cell receptor beta chains sequenced from one sample in a study of regulatory T cells in long-lasting Graves disease. Time point meaning: newly diagnosed GD, antithyroid drugs for less than 3 months. PBMCs were the source of the RNA used for TCR sequencing. For TCR beta, libraries came from iRepertoire HTBI primers and Arm-PCR of CDR3 regions. TCRdb reanalysed the multiplex PCR reads using MiXCR and keeps one entry per CDR3 protein. The profile covers about 420,000 distinct CDR3 sequences, with less than 20% appearing a single time and less than 30% taken by the ten largest. This same sample was also taken into another study, of T cells in Graves' hyperthyroidism and ophthalmopathy.

Source: peripheral blood mononuclear cells (PBMCs), taken at new diagnosis, from a patient treated with antithyroid drugs. The receptors originated from a woman aged 18-35 years with Graves disease.

This clonotype showed up just a few times. The V and J genes are TRBV29-1 and TRBJ2-3; D may match TRBD1 or TRBD2 (7 bases each). Trimming pared 6 bases from V and 9 bases from J, leaving 22 bases between. Germline V gene data show CDR1 as SQVTM and CDR2 as ANQGSEA. CDR3 length: 14 residues. DNA of the CDR3: TGCAGCGTCGAGGCTCAGGGGGGGGGAACGACGCAGTATTTT. This sequence encodes CSVEAQGGGTTQYF.

This clonotype appeared many times. V gene TRBV28 combines with J gene TRBJ2-3; D is unresolved. Trimming pared 7 bases from V and 3 bases from J, leaving 11 bases between. This CDR3 has 13 amino acids. The V gene's germline CDR1 is MDHEN and CDR2 SYDVKM. The CDR3 DNA follows: TGTGCCAGCACCACGACCTCAACAGATACGCAGTATTTT. This translates into CASTTTSTDTQYF.

The sample holds many counts of this clonotype. The V and J genes are TRBV11-1 and TRBJ1-1; 8 bases line up with TRBD1. With V trimmed by 5 bases and J by 0 bases, 11 bases remained unmatched. The CDR3 sequence is 17 residues long. Germline values: CDR1 SGHAT, CDR2 FQDESV (reference sequence). CDR3 loop: CASSAMGQATMNTEAFF. The CDR3 DNA follows: TGTGCCAGCAGCGCAATGGGACAGGCAACTATGAACACTGAAGCTTTCTTT.

This clonotype was seen repeatedly, ten times or more. The chain is built from TRBV7-9 and TRBJ2-1, with TRBD2 matching over 8 bases. Losses at the gene ends were 0 bases for V and 12 bases for J; bases not matched to a gene: 7. Germline CDR1 is SEHNR and CDR2 is FQNEAQ (reference sequence). This CDR3 region has 14 residues. CDR3 DNA sequence: TGTGCCAGCAGCTTAGCGGTTAGCGGGATCAGGCAGTTCTTC. Its translation: CASSLAVSGIRQFF.

The V call is TRBV4-1, the J call TRBJ2-5; D call uncertain. Germline CDR1 MGHRA, CDR2 YSYEKL. There are 15 residues in the CDR3. V lost 5 bases and J lost 5, with 18 bases in between. The CDR3 region is CASSTRWAGEETQYF. DNA for the CDR3: TGCGCCAGCAGCACGCGCTGGGCAGGAGAGGAGACCCAGTACTTC.

This clonotype was counted many times. The J gene is TRBJ2-3, the V gene TRBV29-1; perhaps TRBD2 as D (9 bases). Trimming took off 6 bases at V and 3 bases at J, with 25 bases between the two ends. The CDR3 sequence is 17 residues long. Germline V CDR1 and CDR2: SQVTM, ANQGSEA. DNA for the CDR3: TGCAGCGTGCCAGGGGGCGCCCCGACTAGCGGAACAGATACGCAGTATTTT. It encodes CSVPGGAPTSGTDTQYF.

This clonotype has a single count. V is TRBV4-2 and J is TRBJ2-7; possible D gene TRBD1, 6 bases. The CDR3 consists of 16 residues. Germline V CDR1 and CDR2: LGHNA, YNFKEQ. V lost 0 bases and J lost 7, with 19 bases in between. The CDR3 bases are TGTGCCAGCAGCCAAGATCCCGAGGGGGTCTACAATGAGCAGTACTTC. Protein sequence: CASSQDPEGVYNEQYF.

The V and J genes are TRBV14 and TRBJ1-1; D perhaps matches TRBD1 (5 bases). CDR1 is SGHDN, CDR2 FVKESK, per germline. The CDR3 totals 14 residues. The germline V and J ends were trimmed by 3 bases and 3 bases, with 11 bases remaining between them. The CDR3, as DNA: TGTGCCAGCAGCCAGGGCAGGGAGTACACTGAAGCTTTCTTT. The encoded protein is CASSQGREYTEAFF. Based on the CDR3 plus reference TRBV14 and TRBJ1-1, the full variable domain is EAGVTQFPSHSVIEKGQTVTLRCDPISGHDNLYWYRRVMGKEIKFLLHFVKESKQDESGMPNNRFLAERTGGTYSTLKVQPAELEDSGVYFCASSQGREYTEAFFGQGTRLTVV.

A few counts support this clonotype. A much larger clone lies one base from this, so it may be a read error. Lacking the conserved final phenylalanine or tryptophan, this CDR3 likely reflects a read error. The chain employs TRBV7-2 and TRBJ2-7; D is possibly TRBD2 (5 bases). The CDR3 sequence is 16 residues long. Germline values: CDR1 SGHTA, CDR2 FQGNSA. V was pared by 1 base and J by 4 bases, with 17 bases between. This CDR3 is CASSLGLPYSGYEQYL. For the CDR3, the DNA is TGTGCCAGCAGCTTAGGTTTGCCCTACAGCGGATACGAGCAGTACCTC.

This clonotype was counted ten times or more. In DNA, the CDR3 is TGTGCCAGCAGTTCCCCCCCCGGGACGGTGGGCCAAGAGACCCAGTACTTC. This translates into CASSSPPGTVGQETQYF. This rearrangement joins TRBV12-3 or TRBV12-4 to TRBJ2-5, with D perhaps being TRBD1 or TRBD2 (5 bases each). This CDR3 contains 17 residues. The ends were cut back, 4 bases at V and 1 base at J, with 19 bases in the middle.

In its sample, this clonotype was seen many times. V and J are TRBV24-1 and TRBJ2-1, with a weak D call TRBD1 (6 bases). The CDR3 has 17 amino acids. V was shortened by 5 bases and J by 4 bases, with 20 bases between the two germline ends. Germline V lookup: CDR1 KGHDR, CDR2 SFDVKD. The CDR3 coding sequence is TGTGCCACCAGTGGCAACGACCCGGGACAAGGGTACAATGAGCAGTTCTTC. It yields the protein CATSGNDPGQGYNEQFF.

This clonotype came up many times. The chain links TRBV28 to TRBJ1-2; TRBD1 is a possible D gene (6 bases). V shed 6 bases and J shed 8 bases, with 16 bases lying between them. The CDR3 covers 13 residues. The germline V gene has CDR1 MDHEN and CDR2 SYDVKM. The CDR3 is CASSPGTRQGYTF. The DNA for the CDR3 is TGTGCCAGCAGCCCCGGGACACGGCAGGGCTACACCTTC.

The chain couples TRBV2 to TRBJ1-3; the match to TRBD1 covers 7 bases. This CDR3 is 14 amino acids long. Per the germline V gene, CDR1 is SNHLY and CDR2 is FYNNEI. The ends lost 6 bases at V and 4 bases at J; junction bases unmatched: 6. The CDR3 here is CASSPRGGGNTIYF. The CDR3 DNA is TGTGCCAGCAGCCCCAGGGGGGGCGGAAACACCATATATTTT.

A remark on this clonotype: A read error may be the cause here, since a much bigger clone is one base away. The rearrangement uses TRBV5-6 and TRBJ2-1; perhaps D is TRBD1 or TRBD2 (5 bases each). In germline, CDR1 is SGHDT, CDR2 YYEEEE. The CDR3 extends over 15 amino acids. CDR3 residues: CVSSSGTPIDNEQFF. In DNA form, the CDR3 reads TGTGTCAGCAGCTCCGGGACCCCCATCGACAATGAGCAGTTCTTC.

The chain recombines TRBV19 with TRBJ1-2, with D perhaps matching TRBD1 (5 bases). CDR1 and CDR2 from the germline V gene are LNHDA and SQIVND (reference sequence). Trimming pared 3 bases from V and 6 bases from J, leaving 11 bases between. The CDR3 contains 13 residues. Here the CDR3 reads CASSIRSGDGYTF. The CDR3 coding sequence is TGTGCCAGTAGTATTCGGTCGGGGGATGGCTACACCTTC.

The V gene is TRBV19, the J gene TRBJ2-1; TRBD1 is a possible D gene (6 bases). V lost 3 bases, J lost 4 bases, and 10 bases lay in between. This CDR3 is 14 amino acids long. Germline V gene data show CDR1 as LNHDA and CDR2 as SQIVND (reference sequence). CDR3 DNA: TGTGCCAGTAGTATCCAGGGGTATTACAATGAGCAGTTCTTC. Protein product: CASSIQGYYNEQFF.

The CDR3 here is CASSQENGNTDTQYF. Written as DNA, the CDR3 is TGTGCCAGCAGCCAAGAAAACGGCAACACAGATACGCAGTATTTT. This sequence joins TRBV4-2 and TRBJ2-3, with D uncertain. V lost 0 bases, J lost 2 bases, and 9 bases lay in between. The germline V gene encodes CDR1 LGHNA and CDR2 YNFKEQ. The CDR3 sequence is 15 residues long.

This clonotype was observed a handful of times. This rearrangement joins TRBV24-1 to TRBJ1-2; 8 nucleotides align to TRBD1. CDR1 and CDR2 (germline): KGHDR, SFDVKD. The J segment lost 7 bases and the V segment lost 9 bases, leaving 9 bases of the junction unmatched. The CDR3 extends over 13 amino acids. Written as DNA, the CDR3 is TGTGCCACCTCAGGACAGGGTATGGTTGGCTACACCTTC. The encoded protein is CATSGQGMVGYTF.

This clonotype came up many times. The V and J genes are TRBV28 and TRBJ2-3, with TRBD2 matching 11 bases. The CDR3 totals 17 residues. Germline lookup yields CDR1 MDHEN and CDR2 SYDVKM. With 6 bases clipped from V and 0 bases from J, the junction kept 8 bases outside the gene matches. This CDR3 reads CASSLLAGVRSTDTQYF. The CDR3 nucleotides are TGTGCCAGCAGCCTACTAGCGGGAGTACGAAGCACAGATACGCAGTATTTT.

This clonotype was counted at least ten times. The J gene is TRBJ1-3, the V gene TRBV2; TRBD1 matches 7 bases. CDR3 length: 15 amino acids. The germline gives CDR1 SNHLY, CDR2 FYNNEI. V trimming: 0 bases; J trimming: 4 bases; junction bases outside the gene matches: 3. DNA for the CDR3: TGTGCCAGCAGTGAAGCTAGGACAGGCGGAAACACCATATATTTT. This sequence encodes CASSEARTGGNTIYF.

This clonotype was detected many times. One base away lies a much larger clone, so this may be a sequencing read error. This rearrangement joins TRBV28 to TRBJ2-3, with D perhaps matching TRBD1 (6 bases). This CDR3 has 16 residues. Germline lookup yields CDR1 MDHEN and CDR2 SYDVKM. The CDR3 protein is CAGSSVETATGDTQYF. The CDR3 DNA follows: TGTGCCGGCAGTTCCGTAGAGACAGCTACAGGGGATACGCAGTATTTT.

This clonotype has just a few counts. This rearrangement joins TRBV19 to TRBJ1-2; D is possibly TRBD1 (6 bases). V was cut by 4 bases and J by 7 bases, with 10 bases left in between. CDR3 length: 12 amino acids. From germline, CDR1 is LNHDA and CDR2 SQIVND (reference sequence). CDR3: CASSSDRLGYTF. The CDR3 coding sequence is TGTGCCAGTAGTAGCGACAGGCTTGGCTACACCTTC. Full variable domain (remainder filled in from reference TRBV19 and TRBJ1-2): DGGITQSPKYLFRKEGQNVTLSCEQNLNHDAMYWYRQDPGQGLRLIYYSQIVNDFQKGDIAEGYSVSREKKESFPLTVTSAQKNPTAFYLCASSSDRLGYTFGSGTRLTVV.

This clonotype was seen a handful of times. The rearrangement joins TRBV6-1 to TRBJ1-4, with D uncertain. The CDR3 is made up of 14 amino acids. V lost 5 bases, J lost 4 bases, and 11 bases lay in between. Germline CDR1 reads MNHNS; CDR2 reads SASEGT. This CDR3 reads CASSYGLNNEKLFF. For the CDR3, the DNA is TGTGCCAGCAGTTACGGACTGAATAATGAAAAACTGTTTTTT.

The chain links TRBV7-2 to TRBJ1-2, with TRBD1 matching 7 bases. Looked up from germline, CDR1 is SGHTA and CDR2 is FQGNSA. With V trimmed by 1 base and J by 3 bases, 5 bases remained unmatched. The CDR3 runs to 15 residues. Here the CDR3 DNA reads TGTGCCAGCAGCTTAGACGCAGGGGGATACTATGGCTACACCTTC. Amino acids: CASSLDAGGYYGYTF. Filled out from reference TRBV7-2 and TRBJ1-2, the complete variable domain reads GAGVSQSPSNKVTEKGKDVELRCDPISGHTALYWYRQSLGQGLEFLIYFQGNSAPDKSGLPSDRFSAERTGGSVSTLTIQRTQQEDSAVYLCASSLDAGGYYGYTFGSGTRLTVV.

In this sample, this clonotype turned up many times. The chain joins TRBV18 to TRBJ2-3; D remains unclear. Germline CDR1 is KGHSH and CDR2 is LQKENI. The V end lost 0 bases, the J end lost 0 bases, and 10 bases lay between the germline ends. The CDR3 spans 16 residues. The CDR3 region is CASSPPSTVSTDTQYF. The CDR3 DNA reads TGTGCCAGCTCACCACCGTCTACAGTTAGCACAGATACGCAGTATTTT.